The sequence of this T cell receptor (beta chain) was determined in a study of T-cell memory formation after mild COVID-19 (dated by TCRdb to 2020 to 2023). For the wider study: TCR sequence clusters from the two donors were largely donor specific. In a couple of donors, T-cell clones that expanded and contracted after mild COVID-19 were followed by sequencing TCRalpha and TCRbeta repertoires longitudinally. Two young, previously healthy adult volunteers, one female and one male, were included in the cohort.

Overall results and qualifications from the work: Some responding clones were found in pre-infection memory, which suggests that pre-existing cross-reactive memory T cells took part in the SARS-CoV-2 response. Clones contracting from day 15 to 85 had balanced CD4/CD8 phenotypes, while a second wave expanding from day 15 to 37 was biased towards CD4+. The study included only a couple of mild cases, and larger cohorts that include severe cases with pre-infection samples were judged to be necessary. The second-wave clones that peaked on day 37 were not confirmed to be SARS-CoV-2 specific. Contracting CD4+ clones were located mainly in the CM and EM memory subsets, whereas CD8+ clones were found to be enriched in EMRA.

Sequencing took place on an Illumina NovaSeq 6000. TCRalpha and TCRbeta cDNA libraries were constructed by 5'RACE with constant-segment primers, with sample barcodes and unique molecular identifiers being introduced. RNA was extracted from every sample with Trizol reagent. Amplification of the libraries took two PCR steps, and the second step added a second sample barcode plus Illumina TruSeq adapters. Libraries were sequenced on an Illumina NovaSeq with 2 x 150 bp paired-end reads. The source study handled its data this way. Demultiplexing of reads and collapsing into UMI-guided consensus sequences were performed with migec v1.2.7. Using mixcr v2.1.11, the UMI consensuses were aligned to TRA and TRB V and J templates and assembled into clonotypes. Expanded or contracted clonotypes were those called significant by both edgeR and NoisET, with noise models trained on biological replicates. edgeR calls used a false discovery rate-adjusted p below 0.01 and a log2 fold-change threshold of 1. PCA with hierarchical clustering of max-normalized trajectories of the 1000 most abundant clonotypes was used as exploratory dynamics analysis. Separately sequenced CD4+ and CD8+ repertoires were used to assign the CD4 or CD8 phenotype of responding clones. Through fastp at Q25 and MiXCR, TCRdb rebuilt clones from the public reads, retaining in-frame beta chains. Records with the same CDR3 protein are collapsed into one entry carrying the most frequent genes and DNA. Clone size and V and J calls follow TCRdb, not the original study. This sample is represented by roughly 180,000 distinct CDR3 sequences; 15% to 20% of them were singletons. The top ten hold roughly 3.8% of the sample.

The CDR3 runs 11 amino acids, cysteine and phenylalanine included. Just the 33-base CDR3 DNA is kept, in frame starting at base 1. As encoded in the germline V gene, CDR1 is KGHDR while CDR2 is SFDVKD. V gives up 4 bases and J gives up 4 bases, and the segment between their germline ends measures 3 bases. Ficoll-Paque density gradient centrifugation was used to isolate PBMCs. In its sample, this clonotype was seen a few times. Its recognized antigen is unknown. No base-level quality is on record; no much larger clone is a single base apart. The sequence links TRBV24-1 to TRBJ1-2; the D segment cannot be called with confidence. The TCR originated in a man aged 18 to 35 who had mild COVID-19 (a few samples of this study predate the infection). The sample titles of this study are shuffled in the database, so cell type and time point are left out; the donor was told from shared clones. Material: PBMCs or a T cell subset sorted from them (not recorded which). In nucleotide form, the sequence is TGTGCCACCAGTGACGTCTATGGCTACACCTTC. It codes for CATSDVYGYTF.